A selection of T cell receptor beta chains follows, all from one sample in a study of spatial heterogeneity in lung cancer. One entry per CDR3 protein results from TCRdb running MiXCR on the 5' RACE reads. There are tens of thousands of distinct CDR3 sequences in the sample; roughly 21% occur only once, and 21% lies in the top ten. Here the sequenced sample was PBMCs, taken at follow-up. The receptors stem from a male donor with early-stage non-small cell lung cancer. The CDR3 runs from the conserved cysteine through the conserved F or W. A D gene is named only where the DNA matches it firmly. Clone size is stated in some rows and not others, as once, few, many or a class when expanded.

v_gene: TRBV3-1
d_gene: -
abundance: few
j_gene: TRBJ1-5
CDR3nt: TGTGCCAGCAGCCTAGGACCTTGGCCCCAGCATTTT
CDR3aa: CASSLGPWPQHF

v_gene: TRBV9
d_gene: -
abundance: -
j_gene: TRBJ2-3
CDR3nt: TGTGCCAGCAGCGTAGGGGGGACAGATACGCAGTATTTT
CDR3aa: CASSVGGTDTQYF

v_gene: TRBV10-1
d_gene: -
abundance: many
j_gene: TRBJ2-1
CDR3nt: TGCGCCAGCAGTCCTTCGGGGGATGAGCAGTTCTTC
CDR3aa: CASSPSGDEQFF

v_gene: TRBV6-1
d_gene: -
abundance: -
j_gene: TRBJ1-1
CDR3nt: TGTGCCAGCAGTGAAGTCTGGGGGATAATGAACACTGAAGCTTTCTTT
CDR3aa: CASSEVWGIMNTEAFF

v_gene: TRBV6-1
d_gene: -
abundance: few
j_gene: TRBJ1-2
CDR3nt: TGTGCCAGCAGTGAAGCGCTTCGCGGGTCTAACTATGGCTACACCTTC
CDR3aa: CASSEALRGSNYGYTF

v_gene: TRBV4-1
d_gene: -
abundance: many
j_gene: TRBJ1-1
CDR3nt: TGCGCCAGCAGCCAAAATCAGGGGTTTGAAGCTTTCTTT
CDR3aa: CASSQNQGFEAFF

v_gene: TRBV4-1
d_gene: -
abundance: many
j_gene: TRBJ2-3
CDR3nt: TGCGCCAGCAGCCTGGGACCCCTTGCCGGGGTCACAGATACGCAGTATTTT
CDR3aa: CASSLGPLAGVTDTQYF

v_gene: TRBV7-2
d_gene: -
abundance: -
j_gene: TRBJ2-2
CDR3nt: TGTGCCAGCAGCTTAGACGATTCAACCGGGGAGCTGTTTTTT
CDR3aa: CASSLDDSTGELFF

v_gene: TRBV2
d_gene: TRBD1
abundance: many
j_gene: TRBJ1-5
CDR3nt: TGTGCCAGCACCCAACAACAGGGGTACAATCAGCCCCAGCATTTT
CDR3aa: CASTQQQGYNQPQHF

v_gene: TRBV6-2/TRBV6-3
d_gene: TRBD1
abundance: few
j_gene: TRBJ1-2
CDR3nt: TGTGCCAGCAGTCCCGACCGGGACAGGGATGGCTACACCTTC
CDR3aa: CASSPDRDRDGYTF

v_gene: TRBV11-2
d_gene: TRBD1
abundance: many
j_gene: TRBJ1-1
CDR3nt: TGTGCCAGCAGCTTAGACCCGACAGGGCTGAACACTGAAGCTTTCTTT
CDR3aa: CASSLDPTGLNTEAFF

v_gene: TRBV2
d_gene: TRBD2
abundance: -
j_gene: TRBJ2-1
CDR3nt: TGTGCCAGCAGTGAAGCACTCCCCGCGGGACTAGCGGACAATGAGCAGTTCTTC
CDR3aa: CASSEALPAGLADNEQFF

v_gene: TRBV18
d_gene: TRBD1
abundance: -
j_gene: TRBJ2-5
CDR3nt: TGTGCCAGCTCACCCAGACAGGGGAAGGGCGAGACCCAGTACTTC
CDR3aa: CASSPRQGKGETQYF

v_gene: TRBV3-1
d_gene: TRBD1
abundance: -
j_gene: TRBJ1-2
CDR3nt: TGTGCCAGCAGCCCGGACAGGCGTACAGGTCCTGGCTACACCTTC
CDR3aa: CASSPDRRTGPGYTF

v_gene: TRBV7-9
d_gene: -
abundance: few
j_gene: TRBJ2-2
CDR3nt: TGTGCCAGCAGCTTAGCGCTTGGTAGTACCGGGGAGCTGTTTTTT
CDR3aa: CASSLALGSTGELFF

v_gene: TRBV5-6
d_gene: TRBD1
abundance: -
j_gene: TRBJ1-1
CDR3nt: TGTGCCAGCAGCCGCCGCAGGGGGAAGCCGGACACTGAAGCTTTCTTT
CDR3aa: CASSRRRGKPDTEAFF

v_gene: TRBV5-6
d_gene: TRBD1
abundance: few
j_gene: TRBJ1-2
CDR3nt: TGTGCCAGCAGCTCGGGGACAGTGGAGGGCTACTATGGCTACACCTTC
CDR3aa: CASSSGTVEGYYGYTF

v_gene: TRBV10-3
d_gene: TRBD1
abundance: once
j_gene: TRBJ2-5
CDR3nt: TGTGCCATCAGTGGAGGGGGCGGGCGTGAGACCCAGTACTTC
CDR3aa: CAISGGGGRETQYF